This TCR beta chain was sequenced in a study of blood T cell repertoires in COVID-19. About the study: Acute and convalescent COVID-19 samples came from the United States, Italy and Spain. From T cells, B-cell-depleted T cells, or PBMCs came the material, which was cDNA or gDNA.

CDR1 and CDR2 (germline): DFQATT, SNEGSKA (reference sequence). Trimming removed 3 bases from V and 4 bases from J, with 12 bases in between. The CDR3 contains 13 residues. Authors' analysis steps: Reference gene primer amplification yielded estimated nucleated cell counts. Method: immunoSEQ multiplex PCR; TCRdb's copy keeps in-frame clones and lacks some. V and J calls and clone size are given by that table; D and trimming were obtained from the DNA. Counted here are 70,000 to 95,000 clones, around 88% occurring once; the ten biggest clones make up roughly 8.7%. The sample comprised peripheral blood. The V call is TRBV20-1, the J call TRBJ1-2; D is perhaps TRBD1 (5 bases). The sequence was obtained from a woman between 70 and 85 years old with acute or convalescent COVID-19. The CDR3 spells CSASSGVSYGYTF. DNA of the CDR3: TGCAGTGCTAGTTCGGGGGTGAGCTATGGCTACACCTTC.